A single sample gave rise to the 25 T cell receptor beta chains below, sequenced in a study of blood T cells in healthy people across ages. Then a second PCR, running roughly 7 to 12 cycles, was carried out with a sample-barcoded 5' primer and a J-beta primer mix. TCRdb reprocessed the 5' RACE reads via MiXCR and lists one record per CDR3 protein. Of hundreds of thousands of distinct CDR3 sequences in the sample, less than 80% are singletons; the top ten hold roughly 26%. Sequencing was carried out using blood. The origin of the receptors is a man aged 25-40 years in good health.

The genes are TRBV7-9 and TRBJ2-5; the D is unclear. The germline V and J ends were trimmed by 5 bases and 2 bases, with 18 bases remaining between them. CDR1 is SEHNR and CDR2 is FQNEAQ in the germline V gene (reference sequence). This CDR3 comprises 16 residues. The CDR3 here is CASSQNSGLGQETQYF. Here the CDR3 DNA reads TGTGCCAGCAGCCAAAACTCCGGGTTAGGGCAAGAGACCCAGTACTTC.

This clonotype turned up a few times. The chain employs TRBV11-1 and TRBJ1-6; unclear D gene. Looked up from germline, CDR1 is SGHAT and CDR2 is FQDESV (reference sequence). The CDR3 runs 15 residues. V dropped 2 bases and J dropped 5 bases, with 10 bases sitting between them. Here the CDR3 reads CASSLSLSDNSPLHF. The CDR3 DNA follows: TGTGCCAGCAGCTTATCCCTTTCGGATAATTCACCCCTCCACTTT.

The CDR3 DNA is TGTGCCAGCACCAGAGGGACAGGGAACTATCAGCCCCAGCATTTT. It codes for CASTRGTGNYQPQHF. The chain carries TRBV2 and TRBJ1-5, with TRBD1 matching 9 bases. The CDR3 spans 15 residues. Germline assignment: CDR1 SNHLY and CDR2 FYNNEI. J lost 5 bases, V lost 7 bases, and 9 bases had no gene match.

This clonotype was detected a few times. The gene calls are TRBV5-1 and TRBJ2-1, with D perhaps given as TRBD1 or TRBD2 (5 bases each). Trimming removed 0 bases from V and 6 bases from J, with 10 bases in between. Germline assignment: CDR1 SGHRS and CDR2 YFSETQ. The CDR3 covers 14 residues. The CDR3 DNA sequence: TGCGCCAGCAGCTTGGGAGGGACCGTCAATGAGCAGTTCTTC. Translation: CASSLGGTVNEQFF.

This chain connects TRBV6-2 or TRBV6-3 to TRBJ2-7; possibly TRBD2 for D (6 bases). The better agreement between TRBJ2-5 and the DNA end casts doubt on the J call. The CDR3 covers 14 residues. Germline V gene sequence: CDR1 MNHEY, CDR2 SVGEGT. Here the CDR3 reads CASSATTSRETQYF. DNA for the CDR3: TGTGCCAGCAGTGCCACGACTAGTCGGGAGACCCAGTACTTC.

DNA of the CDR3: TGTGCCAGCAGTTTCGCAAACAGGGGCGGGGAAGGCTACACCTTC. Encoded protein: CASSFANRGGEGYTF. V gene TRBV12-3 or TRBV12-4 combines with J gene TRBJ1-2; 7 bases match TRBD1. The CDR3 sequence is 15 residues long. The trim removed 3 bases at V and 8 bases at J, leaving 12 bases unmatched.

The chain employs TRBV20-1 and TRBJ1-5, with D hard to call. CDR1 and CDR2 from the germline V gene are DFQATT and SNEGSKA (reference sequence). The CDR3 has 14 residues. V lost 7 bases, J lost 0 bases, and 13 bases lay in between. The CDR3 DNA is TGCAGTGTGAAAAAGTCTAATAGCAATCAGCCCCAGCATTTT. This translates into CSVKKSNSNQPQHF.

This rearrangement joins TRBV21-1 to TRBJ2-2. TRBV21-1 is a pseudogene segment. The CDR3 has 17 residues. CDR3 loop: CASSKALCGPHGGELFF. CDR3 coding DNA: TGTGCCAGCAGCAAAGCGCTTTGCGGTCCGCATGGCGGGGAGCTGTTTTTT.

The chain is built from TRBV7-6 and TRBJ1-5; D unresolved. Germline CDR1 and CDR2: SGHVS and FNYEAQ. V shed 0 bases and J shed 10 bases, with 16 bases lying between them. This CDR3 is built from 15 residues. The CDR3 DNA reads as TGTGCCAGCAGCTTAGCGGAGCCCCCAATTTTCCCCCAGCATTTT. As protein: CASSLAEPPIFPQHF.

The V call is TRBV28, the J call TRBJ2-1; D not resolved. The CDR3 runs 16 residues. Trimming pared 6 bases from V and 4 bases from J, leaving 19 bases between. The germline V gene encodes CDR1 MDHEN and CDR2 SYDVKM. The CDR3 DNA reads TGTGCCAGCAGCGTGATGCATAAGGGCCAATACAATGAGCAGTTCTTC. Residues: CASSVMHKGQYNEQFF.

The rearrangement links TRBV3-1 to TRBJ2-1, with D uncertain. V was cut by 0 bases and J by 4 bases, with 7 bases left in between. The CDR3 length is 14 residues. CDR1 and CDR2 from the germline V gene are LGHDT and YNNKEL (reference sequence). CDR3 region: CASSQDGTYNEQFF. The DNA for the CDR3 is TGTGCCAGCAGCCAAGACGGTACTTACAATGAGCAGTTCTTC.

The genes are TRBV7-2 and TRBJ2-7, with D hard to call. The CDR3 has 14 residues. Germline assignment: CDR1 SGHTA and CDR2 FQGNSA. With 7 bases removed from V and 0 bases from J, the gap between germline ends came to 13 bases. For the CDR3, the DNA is TGTGCCAGCATGCCTATTTCGAGCTCCTACGAGCAGTACTTC. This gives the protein CASMPISSSYEQYF.

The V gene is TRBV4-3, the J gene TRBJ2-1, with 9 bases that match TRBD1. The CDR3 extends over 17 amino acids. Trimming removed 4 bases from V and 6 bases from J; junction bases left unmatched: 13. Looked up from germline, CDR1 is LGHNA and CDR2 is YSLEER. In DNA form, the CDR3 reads TGCGCCAGCAGCCGAAAACCCGGGACAGGGTTCAGCAATGAGCAGTTCTTC. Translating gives CASSRKPGTGFSNEQFF.

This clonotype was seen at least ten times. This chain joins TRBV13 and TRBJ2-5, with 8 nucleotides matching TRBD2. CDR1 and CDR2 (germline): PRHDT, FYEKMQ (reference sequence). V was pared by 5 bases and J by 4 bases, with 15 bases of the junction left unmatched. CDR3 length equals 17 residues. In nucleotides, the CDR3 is TGTGCCAGCAGCGGATACTCGGGACTAGAGGTGGGAGAGACCCAGTACTTC. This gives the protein CASSGYSGLEVGETQYF.

In nucleotides, the CDR3 is TGTGCCATCAGTGAGTCGGGAACAGAGAGCTCCTACAATGAGCAGTTCTTC. It specifies CAISESGTESSYNEQFF. This sequence joins TRBV10-3 and TRBJ2-1; D is uncertain. The CDR3 has 17 residues. V shed 0 bases and J shed 0 bases, with 12 bases lying between them. CDR1 and CDR2 from the germline V gene are ENHRY and SYGVKD.

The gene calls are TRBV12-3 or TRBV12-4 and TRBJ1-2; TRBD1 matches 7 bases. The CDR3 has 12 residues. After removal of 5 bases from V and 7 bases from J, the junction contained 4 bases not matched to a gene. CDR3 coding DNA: TGTGCCAGCAGTCAGGGGGGCCCTGGCTACACCTTC. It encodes CASSQGGPGYTF.

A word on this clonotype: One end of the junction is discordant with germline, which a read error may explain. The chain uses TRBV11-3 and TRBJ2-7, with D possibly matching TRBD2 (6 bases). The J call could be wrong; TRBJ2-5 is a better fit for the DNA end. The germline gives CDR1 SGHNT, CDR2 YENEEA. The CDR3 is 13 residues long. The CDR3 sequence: CASSRDSQGTQYF. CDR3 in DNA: TGTGCCAGCAGCCGGGACTCCCAAGGGACCCAGTACTTC.

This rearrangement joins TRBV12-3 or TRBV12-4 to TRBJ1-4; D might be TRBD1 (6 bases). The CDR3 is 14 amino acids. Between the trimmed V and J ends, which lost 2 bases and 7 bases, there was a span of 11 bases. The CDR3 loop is CASSLTGLGEKLFF. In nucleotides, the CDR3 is TGTGCCAGCAGTTTAACAGGGTTGGGTGAAAAACTGTTTTTT.

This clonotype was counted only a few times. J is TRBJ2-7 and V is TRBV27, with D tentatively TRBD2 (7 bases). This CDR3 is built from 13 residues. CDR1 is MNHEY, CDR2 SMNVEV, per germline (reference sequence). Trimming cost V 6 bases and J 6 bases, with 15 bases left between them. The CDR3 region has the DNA TGTGCCAGCAGGACGAGGGGGGGGAGCGAGCAGTACTTC. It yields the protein CASRTRGGSEQYF.

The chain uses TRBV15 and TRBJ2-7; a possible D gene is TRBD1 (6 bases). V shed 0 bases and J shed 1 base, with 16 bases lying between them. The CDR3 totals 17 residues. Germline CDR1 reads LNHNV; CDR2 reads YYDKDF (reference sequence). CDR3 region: CATSRDPTGRSSYEQYF. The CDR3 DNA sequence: TGTGCCACCAGCAGAGATCCAACAGGGAGATCTTCCTACGAGCAGTACTTC.

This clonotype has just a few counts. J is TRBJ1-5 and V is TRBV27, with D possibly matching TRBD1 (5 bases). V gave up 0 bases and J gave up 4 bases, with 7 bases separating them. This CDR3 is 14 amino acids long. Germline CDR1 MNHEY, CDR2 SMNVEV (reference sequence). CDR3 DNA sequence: TGTGCCAGCAGTTTATCGAGGGGAAATCAGCCCCAGCATTTT. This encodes CASSLSRGNQPQHF.

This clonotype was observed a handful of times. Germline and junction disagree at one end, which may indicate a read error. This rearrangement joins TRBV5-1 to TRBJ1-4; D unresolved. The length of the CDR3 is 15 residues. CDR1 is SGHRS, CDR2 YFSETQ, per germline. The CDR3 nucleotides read TGTGCCAGCAGTCTAAGGACGGCAACTAATGAAAAACTGTTTTTT. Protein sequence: CASSLRTATNEKLFF. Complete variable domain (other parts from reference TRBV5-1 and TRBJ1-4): KAGVTQTPRYLIKTRGQQVTLSCSPISGHRSVSWYQQTPGQGLQFLFEYFSETQRNKGNFPGRFSGRQFSNSRSEMNVSTLELGDSALYLCASSLRTATNEKLFFGSGTQLSVL.

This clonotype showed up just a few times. CDR3 region: CASSGLAGGPQETQYF. Written as DNA, the CDR3 is TGTGCCAGCAGTGGACTAGCGGGGGGACCACAGGAGACCCAGTACTTC. The rearrangement uses TRBV2 and TRBJ2-5; 13 bases align to TRBD2. The CDR3 is made up of 16 amino acids. The germline V gene has CDR1 SNHLY and CDR2 FYNNEI. J lost 5 bases, V lost 4 bases, and 7 bases had no gene match.

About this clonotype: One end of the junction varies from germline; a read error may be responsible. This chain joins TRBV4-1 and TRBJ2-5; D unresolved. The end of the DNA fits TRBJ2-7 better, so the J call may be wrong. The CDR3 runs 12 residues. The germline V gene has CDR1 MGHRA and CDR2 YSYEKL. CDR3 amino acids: CANSQFGYEQYF. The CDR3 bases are TGCGCCAACAGCCAGTTTGGCTACGAGCAGTACTTC.

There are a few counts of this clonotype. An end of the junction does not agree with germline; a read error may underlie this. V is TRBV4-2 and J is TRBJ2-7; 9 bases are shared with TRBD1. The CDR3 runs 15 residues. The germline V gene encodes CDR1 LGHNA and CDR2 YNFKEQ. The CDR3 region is CASRQETGGDYEQYF. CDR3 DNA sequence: TGTGCCAGCAGACAAGAGACAGGGGGAGACTACGAGCAGTACTTC.